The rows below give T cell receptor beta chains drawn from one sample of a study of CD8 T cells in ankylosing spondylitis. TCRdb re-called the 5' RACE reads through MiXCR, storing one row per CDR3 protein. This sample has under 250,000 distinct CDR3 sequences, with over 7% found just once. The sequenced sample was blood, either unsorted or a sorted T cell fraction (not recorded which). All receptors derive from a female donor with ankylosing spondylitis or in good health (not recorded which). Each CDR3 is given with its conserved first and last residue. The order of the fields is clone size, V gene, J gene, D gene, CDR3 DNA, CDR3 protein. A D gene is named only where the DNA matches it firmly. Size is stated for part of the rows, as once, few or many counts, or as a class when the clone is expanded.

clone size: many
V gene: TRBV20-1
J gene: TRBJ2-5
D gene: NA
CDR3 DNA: TGCAGTGCTAGACCGAGCGGCCATTTAAGGGAGACCCAGTACTTC
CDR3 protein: CSARPSGHLRETQYF

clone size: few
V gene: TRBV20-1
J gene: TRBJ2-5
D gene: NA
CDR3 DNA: TGCAGTGCTATTCTTCTAGCAGGGGAAGAGACCCAGTACTTC
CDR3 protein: CSAILLAGEETQYF

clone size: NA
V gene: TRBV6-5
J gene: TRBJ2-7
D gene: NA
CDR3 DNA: TGTGCCAGCAGTTACTTCTCGGGACGGAAAGCCTACGAGCAGTGCTTC
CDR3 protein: CASSYFSGRKAYEQCF

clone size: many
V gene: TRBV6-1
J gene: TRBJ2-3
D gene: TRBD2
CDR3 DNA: TGTGCCAGCAGGGCAAGGACTAGCAGCACAGATACGCAGTATTTT
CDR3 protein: CASRARTSSTDTQYF

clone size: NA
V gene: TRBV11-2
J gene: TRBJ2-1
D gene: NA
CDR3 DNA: TGTGCCAACAGTAGACCATCAGCTGAGCAGTTCTTC
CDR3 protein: CANSRPSAEQFF

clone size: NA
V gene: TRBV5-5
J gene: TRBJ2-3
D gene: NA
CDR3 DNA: TGTGCCAGCAGCTTGTTAGGGGAGTCGACAGATACGCAGTATTTT
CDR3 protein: CASSLLGESTDTQYF

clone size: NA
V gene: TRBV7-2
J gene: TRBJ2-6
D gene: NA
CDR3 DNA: TGTGCCAGCAGCTTAGTTGGGGGTACTGGGGCCAACGTCCTGACTTTC
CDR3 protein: CASSLVGGTGANVLTF

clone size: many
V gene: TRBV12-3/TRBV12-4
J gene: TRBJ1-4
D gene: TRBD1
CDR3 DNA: TGTGCCAGCAGTGTTACAGGGGGCACACGAGAAAAACTGTTTTTT
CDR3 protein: CASSVTGGTREKLFF

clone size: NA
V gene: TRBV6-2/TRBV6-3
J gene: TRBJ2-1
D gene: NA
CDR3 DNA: TGTGCCAGCAGAGGAACAACTGGACAGTCAACCTACAATGAGCAGTTCTTC
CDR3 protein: CASRGTTGQSTYNEQFF

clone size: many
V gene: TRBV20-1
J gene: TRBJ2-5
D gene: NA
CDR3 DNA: TGCAGTGCTTGGGGGGACCAAGAGACCCAGTACTTC
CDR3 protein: CSAWGDQETQYF

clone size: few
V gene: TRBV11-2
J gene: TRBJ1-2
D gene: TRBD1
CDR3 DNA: TGTGCCAGCAGCTTAGTAGGGACAGGGATTTGGAGCTACACCTTC
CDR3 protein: CASSLVGTGIWSYTF

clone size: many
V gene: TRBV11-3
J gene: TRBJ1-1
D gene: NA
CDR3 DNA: TGTGCCAGCACGCCGGGAGCCTTGAACACTGAAGCTTTCTTT
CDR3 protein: CASTPGALNTEAFF

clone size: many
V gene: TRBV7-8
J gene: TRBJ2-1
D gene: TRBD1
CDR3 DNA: TGTGCCAGCAATGCCAAAGCAGGGGGCCGGGATGAGCAGTTCTTC
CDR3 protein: CASNAKAGGRDEQFF

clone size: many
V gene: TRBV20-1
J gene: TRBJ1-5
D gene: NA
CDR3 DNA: TGCAGTGCTAGAGTCCAAAAACAGGGACAAACTCAGCCCCAGCATTTT
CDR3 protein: CSARVQKQGQTQPQHF

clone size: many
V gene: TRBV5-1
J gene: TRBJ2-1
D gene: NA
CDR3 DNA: TGCGCCAGCAGCTTGGACAGACCCTTCAATGAGCAGTTCTTC
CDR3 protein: CASSLDRPFNEQFF

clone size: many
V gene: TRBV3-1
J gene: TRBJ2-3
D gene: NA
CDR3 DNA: TGTGCCAGCAGCCCCCCAGGAGCAGATACGCAGTATTTT
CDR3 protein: CASSPPGADTQYF

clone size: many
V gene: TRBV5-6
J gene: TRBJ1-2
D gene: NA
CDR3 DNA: TGTGCCAGCAGCCGAATGTCCTCCAGGGTCTCTGACTATGGCTACACCTTC
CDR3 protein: CASSRMSSRVSDYGYTF

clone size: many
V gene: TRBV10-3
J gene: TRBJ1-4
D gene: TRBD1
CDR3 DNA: TGTGCCACCTCCGGGACAGGGGAGGAAAAACTGTTTTTT
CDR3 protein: CATSGTGEEKLFF

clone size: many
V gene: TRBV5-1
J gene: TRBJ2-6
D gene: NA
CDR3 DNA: TGCGCCAGCAGCTTGCAGGGGAGTGCTGGGGCCAACGTCCTGACTTTC
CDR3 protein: CASSLQGSAGANVLTF

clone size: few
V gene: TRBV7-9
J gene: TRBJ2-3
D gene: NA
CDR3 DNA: TGTGCCAGCAGCCTGGGCGAGTATACGCAGTATTTT
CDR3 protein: CASSLGEYTQYF

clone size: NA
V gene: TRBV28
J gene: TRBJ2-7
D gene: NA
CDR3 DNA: TGTGCCAGCAGTTTAACGGACAAGCCCTACGAGCAGTACTTC
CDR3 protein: CASSLTDKPYEQYF

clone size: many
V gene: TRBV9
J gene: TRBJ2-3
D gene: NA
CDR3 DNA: TGTGCCAGCAGCTTGGCCCTTTCCGGCGGAGATACGCAGTATTTT
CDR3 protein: CASSLALSGGDTQYF

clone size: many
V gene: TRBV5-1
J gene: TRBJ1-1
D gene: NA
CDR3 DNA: TGCGCCAGCAGCTTGGCCGAAAACCTTGAAGCTTTCTTT
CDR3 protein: CASSLAENLEAFF

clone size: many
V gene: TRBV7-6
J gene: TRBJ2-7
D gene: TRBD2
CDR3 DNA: TGTGCCAGCAGCTTAGATGGGCTAGCGGGAGGCGACGAGCAGTACTTC
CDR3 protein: CASSLDGLAGGDEQYF

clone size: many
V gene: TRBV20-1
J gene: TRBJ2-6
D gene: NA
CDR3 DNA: TGCAGTGCTAGAGTAGGGGTTGGGGCCAACGTCCTGACTTTC
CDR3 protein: CSARVGVGANVLTF

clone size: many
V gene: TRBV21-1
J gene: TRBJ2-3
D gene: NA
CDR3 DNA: TGTGCCAGCAGCAAGGGAGCGGGAGACACAGATACGCAGTATTTT
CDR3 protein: CASSKGAGDTDTQYF

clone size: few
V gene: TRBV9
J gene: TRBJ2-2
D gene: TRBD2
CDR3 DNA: TGTGCCAGCAGTCGACTAGCGGGAGACGTCGGGGAGCTGTTTTTT
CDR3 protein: CASSRLAGDVGELFF

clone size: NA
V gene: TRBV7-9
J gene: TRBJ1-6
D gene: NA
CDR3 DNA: TGTGCCAGCAGACATAGGGGGGGAGAATCACCCCTCCACTTT
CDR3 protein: CASRHRGGESPLHF